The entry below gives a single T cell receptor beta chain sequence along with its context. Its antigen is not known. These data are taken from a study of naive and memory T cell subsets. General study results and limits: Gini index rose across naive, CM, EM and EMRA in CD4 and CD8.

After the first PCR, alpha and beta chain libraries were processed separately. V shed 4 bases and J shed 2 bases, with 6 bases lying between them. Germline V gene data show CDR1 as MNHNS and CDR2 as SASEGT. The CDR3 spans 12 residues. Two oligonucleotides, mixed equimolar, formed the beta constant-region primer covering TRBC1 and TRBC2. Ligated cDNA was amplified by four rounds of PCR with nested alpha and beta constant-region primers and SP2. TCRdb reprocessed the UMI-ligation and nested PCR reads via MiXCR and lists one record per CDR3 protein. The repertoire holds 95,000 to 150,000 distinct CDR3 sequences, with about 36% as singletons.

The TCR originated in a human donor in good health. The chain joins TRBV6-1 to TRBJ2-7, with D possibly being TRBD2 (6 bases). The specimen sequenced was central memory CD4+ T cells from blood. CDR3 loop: CASSGRAYEQYF. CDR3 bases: TGTGCCAGCAGTGGGAGGGCCTACGAGCAGTACTTC.